Below, 26 T cell receptor beta chains from the same sample are listed, as sequenced in a study of shared T cell receptors in the human thymus. Here immunoSEQ multiplex PCR was the method, and the copy in TCRdb shows in-frame clones only, minus some. Among some 700,000 clones, roughly 90% were seen once, and the ten largest hold over 0.008%. These data also featured in a second study, about human thymus T cells.

The sample was thymocytes. All receptors derive from a boy in the first two years of life with a congenital heart defect.

The chain links TRBV6-5 to TRBJ1-1, with D tentatively TRBD1 (6 bases). Deletions cut 6 bases from V and 1 base from J, with 15 bases between. Germline assignment: CDR1 MNHEY and CDR2 SVGAGI. The CDR3 loop spans 15 amino acids. CDR3 sequence (DNA): TGTGCCAGCAGCCAACCGACAGGCGAGAACACTGAAGCTTTCTTT. Amino acids: CASSQPTGENTEAFF.

The J gene is TRBJ2-7, the V gene TRBV21-1; TRBD2 is the table's D call and was not checked against the DNA. TRBV21-1 is recorded as a pseudogene. This CDR3 spans 15 amino acids. CDR3 in amino acids: CASSKGLAAPCEQYF. CDR3 sequence (DNA): TGTGCCAGCAGCAAAGGACTAGCGGCTCCCTGCGAGCAGTACTTC.

The genes are TRBV7-9 and TRBJ2-1, with 12 bases identical to TRBD2. In germline, CDR1 is SEHNR, CDR2 FQNEAQ (reference sequence). The CDR3 contains 18 residues. Unmatched junction bases numbered 12, after V lost 3 bases and J lost 6 bases. The CDR3 spells CASSLSPDRLAGANEQFF. The CDR3 nucleotides are TGTGCCAGCAGCTTGTCCCCCGACAGACTAGCGGGAGCCAATGAGCAGTTCTTC.

The J gene is TRBJ2-7, the V gene TRBV27, with 8 bases matching TRBD2. This CDR3 comprises 15 residues. The germline CDR1 and CDR2 sequences are MNHEY and SMNVEV (reference sequence). V dropped 6 bases and J dropped 5; count of bases not matched to a gene: 12. Written as DNA, the CDR3 is TGTGCCAGCAGCCTAGTGGGACTAGGACCCCACGAGCAGTACTTC. It yields the protein CASSLVGLGPHEQYF.

J is TRBJ2-2 and V is TRBV4-2; 14 bases align to TRBD2. Germline CDR1 and CDR2: LGHNA and YNFKEQ. There are 21 residues in the CDR3. The V segment lost 4 bases and the J segment 4 bases; nucleotides outside the gene matches: 17. The CDR3 region is CASSPIPGLAGEERGTGELFF. The CDR3 DNA reads TGTGCCAGCAGCCCGATACCGGGACTAGCGGGAGAAGAACGAGGCACCGGGGAGCTGTTTTTT.

The rearrangement uses TRBV25-1 and TRBJ2-5, with 11 bases lining up with TRBD2. Near its end, the DNA agrees better with TRBJ2-7, so the J call may be wrong. The CDR3 runs 15 residues. The germline V gene has CDR1 MGHDK and CDR2 SYGVNS. CDR3 in amino acids: CASSLSGTSGYEQYF. CDR3 in DNA: TGTGCCAGCAGTTTGTCCGGGACTAGCGGATACGAGCAGTACTTC.

The chain employs TRBV4-2 and TRBJ2-5; weak D call: TRBD2 (5 bases). Germline lookup yields CDR1 LGHNA and CDR2 YNFKEQ. The CDR3 length is 16 residues. Trimming removed 1 base from V and 3 bases from J, with 15 bases in between. The CDR3 is CASSQVGAVGEETQYF. CDR3 DNA sequence: TGTGCCAGCAGCCAAGTAGGAGCGGTGGGAGAAGAGACCCAGTACTTC.

As for this clone: A read error may produce the germline difference seen at one junction end. The chain links TRBV7-4 to TRBJ2-4; D perhaps matches TRBD1 (6 bases). Germline CDR1 is SGHVT and CDR2 is SQSDAQ. The CDR3 covers 10 residues. The CDR3, as DNA: TGTGCCAGCAGCTTAGAGGGACACCACTTC. Translation: CASSLEGHHF.

The J gene is TRBJ2-3, the V gene TRBV5-8, with D possibly matching TRBD1 (6 bases). The CDR3 consists of 16 residues. Looked up from germline, CDR1 is SGHTS and CDR2 is YDEGEE. V was cut by 10 bases and J by 0 bases, with 21 bases left in between. As DNA, the CDR3 is TGTGCCGGTCGCGGTGCGTCAGGGGTGAGCACAGATACGCAGTATTTT. Residues: CAGRGASGVSTDTQYF.

This chain joins TRBV27 and TRBJ1-2; TRBD1 agrees at 10 bases. Germline CDR1 reads MNHEY; CDR2 reads SMNVEV (reference sequence). The CDR3 runs to 15 residues. The V and J ends lost 6 bases and 2 bases, in that order; junction bases with no gene match: 6. The CDR3 DNA reads TGTGCCAGCAGCTCGGCGGGACAGGGGAACTATGGCTACACCTTC. This codes for CASSSAGQGNYGYTF.

The gene calls are TRBV7-9 and TRBJ2-1; D possibly corresponds to TRBD1 (6 bases). V was trimmed by 3 bases and J by 8 bases, leaving 14 bases between them. CDR3 length: 14 amino acids. Germline V gene lookup returns CDR1 SEHNR and CDR2 FQNEAQ (reference sequence). The CDR3 DNA reads as TGTGCCAGCAGCTTGGGTCAGGGGAAGGATGAGCAGTTCTTC. Translation: CASSLGQGKDEQFF.

This chain joins TRBV10-3 and TRBJ2-1; possibly TRBD2 for D (5 bases). The CDR3 sequence is 16 residues long. The V gene's germline CDR1 is ENHRY and CDR2 SYGVKD. V shed 6 bases and J shed 0 bases, with 15 bases lying between them. The CDR3 coding sequence is TGTGCCATCAGGCGGGCTAGCCCGCACTCCTACAATGAGCAGTTCTTC. It translates to CAIRRASPHSYNEQFF.

This clone was seen once. The rearrangement uses TRBV28 and TRBJ2-3; 8 positions agree with TRBD1. V shed 2 bases and J 4 bases; nucleotides not matched to a gene: 11. This CDR3 is 17 amino acids long. CDR1 is MDHEN, CDR2 SYDVKM, per germline. The chain's CDR3 is CASSLGRQGLGPDTQYF. Written as DNA, the CDR3 is TGTGCCAGCAGTTTAGGCCGACAGGGGTTGGGACCAGATACGCAGTATTTT.

This clone is a singleton in its sample. The chain employs TRBV5-1 and TRBJ1-1, with 9 positions matching TRBD1. This CDR3 has 16 residues. Germline values: CDR1 SGHRS, CDR2 YFSETQ. The V and J ends lost 4 bases and 1 base, in that order; junction bases with no gene match: 8. The CDR3 sequence: CASSDGTGWRNTEAFF. The CDR3 region has the DNA TGCGCCAGCAGCGATGGGACAGGGTGGCGGAACACTGAAGCTTTCTTT.

The count of this clone is one. The chain links TRBV28 to TRBJ2-1; the match to TRBD1 covers 8 bases. Trimming took 5 bases from V and 3 from J; bases not matched to a gene: 3. CDR1 is MDHEN, CDR2 SYDVKM, per germline. The CDR3 is made up of 14 amino acids. The CDR3 protein is CASSVRGLYNEQFF. The CDR3 bases are TGTGCCAGCAGTGTCAGGGGGCTCTACAATGAGCAGTTCTTC.

This clone was counted between two and nine times. This chain connects TRBV7-2 to TRBJ1-1, with TRBD1 matching over 7 bases. V lost 3 bases and J lost 1; bases outside the gene matches: 8. CDR3 length equals 16 residues. Germline V gene data show CDR1 as SGHTA and CDR2 as FQGNSA. CDR3 loop: CASSFRGQPENTEAFF. The CDR3, as DNA: TGTGCCAGCAGCTTCCGGGGACAGCCGGAGAACACTGAAGCTTTCTTT.

The CDR3 protein is CASSQDPYTSGKNTGELFF. DNA for the CDR3: TGTGCCAGCAGCCAAGACCCCTATACTAGCGGGAAGAACACCGGGGAGCTGTTTTTT. The chain recombines TRBV4-2 with TRBJ2-2; TRBD2 matches 10 bases. The CDR3 consists of 19 residues. V lost 0 bases to trimming and J lost 1 base; unmatched junction nucleotides: 8. Germline V gives CDR1 LGHNA, CDR2 YNFKEQ.

The CDR3 region is CASSLSPRVDNEQFF. Here the CDR3 DNA reads TGTGCCAGCAGTTTATCGCCCCGGGTCGACAATGAGCAGTTCTTC. The rearrangement links TRBV27 to TRBJ2-1, with D unresolved. Trimming cost V 0 bases and J 5 bases, with 11 bases left between them. This CDR3 has 15 residues. Germline V CDR1 and CDR2: MNHEY, SMNVEV (reference sequence).

The chain employs TRBV27 and TRBJ2-7, with D maybe TRBD1 (5 bases). This CDR3 contains 12 residues. The ends were cut back, 8 bases at V and 4 bases at J, with 12 bases in the middle. The V gene's germline CDR1 is MNHEY and CDR2 SMNVEV (reference sequence). CDR3 coding DNA: TGTGCCAGCGGGGCCATGGGTTACGAGCAGTACTTC. Its protein is CASGAMGYEQYF.

This clone was seen only once. In DNA form, the CDR3 reads TGTGCCAGCAGCTCGACAGGGTTCACCGCTAACTATGGCTACACCTTC. It specifies CASSSTGFTANYGYTF. V is TRBV7-3 and J is TRBJ1-2; 7 bases fit TRBD1. The CDR3 length is 16 residues. From germline, CDR1 is SGHTA and CDR2 FQGTGA. V was clipped by 4 bases and J by 0 bases; unmatched bases: 8.

This clone has only one observation. As DNA, the CDR3 is TGTGCCAGCAGCTTGGCCGGGACAGGGGGGGAGGATGAGCAGTTCTTC. Its protein product is CASSLAGTGGEDEQFF. The rearrangement links TRBV5-4 to TRBJ2-1; TRBD1 aligns across 11 bases. V was clipped by 0 bases and J by 8 bases; unmatched bases: 7. The CDR3 spans 16 residues. Germline CDR1 and CDR2: SGHNT and YYREEE (reference sequence).

Details on this clone: Other DNA sequences in this specimen translate into the identical CDR3. CDR3 bases: TGTGCCAGTAGTATACGCACAGGGTCCTACGAGCAGTACTTC. This translates into CASSIRTGSYEQYF. J is TRBJ2-7 and V is TRBV19, with D possibly being TRBD1 (6 bases). Deletions cut 2 bases from V and 1 base from J, with 9 bases between. Germline V CDR1 and CDR2: LNHDA, SQIVND (reference sequence). The CDR3 is 14 residues long.

V and J are TRBV4-3 and TRBJ2-3, with D maybe TRBD2 (6 bases). Between the trimmed V and J ends, which lost 0 bases and 3 bases, there was a span of 10 bases. The CDR3 is 15 residues long. Germline V gene data show CDR1 as LGHNA and CDR2 as YSLEER. The CDR3 loop reads CASSQDGGETDTQYF. The CDR3 bases are TGCGCCAGCAGCCAAGATGGCGGGGAGACAGATACGCAGTATTTT.

This rearrangement joins TRBV7-9 to TRBJ2-7, with 8 bases matching TRBD1. Germline V gene lookup returns CDR1 SEHNR and CDR2 FQNEAQ (reference sequence). This CDR3 is 12 amino acids long. Trimming took 8 bases from V and 4 from J; bases not matched to a gene: 4. CDR3 bases: TGTGCCAGCCGGGACAGGACTTACGAGCAGTACTTC. It translates to CASRDRTYEQYF.

The chain carries TRBV28 and TRBJ2-2; the match to TRBD1 covers 7 bases. Looked up from germline, CDR1 is MDHEN and CDR2 is SYDVKM. The CDR3 length is 17 residues. Losses at the gene ends were 3 bases for V and 3 bases for J; bases not matched to a gene: 10. The CDR3, as DNA: TGTGCCAGCAGTTTTTGGCTTGAGGGGGCGCACACCGGGGAGCTGTTTTTT. Amino acid sequence: CASSFWLEGAHTGELFF.

Only one count was recorded for this clone. The chain couples TRBV7-8 to TRBJ1-2; a weak D match, TRBD1 (5 bases). CDR1 and CDR2 from the germline V gene are SGHVS and FQNEAQ. The CDR3 runs 13 residues. V gave up 5 bases and J gave up 4 bases, with 11 bases separating them. The CDR3 region is CASSADSTYGYTF. The CDR3 DNA is TGTGCCAGCAGCGCAGACAGCACCTATGGCTACACCTTC.